This T cell receptor beta chain comes out of a study of OX40 agonist ivuxolimab in advanced cancers. Study overall: Patients received ivuxolimab, an intravenous treatment, every 2 weeks at 0.01 to 10 mg/kg. Prior therapy, whether anti-PD-1, anti-PD-L1 or anti-CTLA-4, was allowed, and approximately 40% had some.

Profiled with immunoSEQ multiplex PCR; TCRdb holds only in-frame clones, not every one. Here the sample spans under 40,000 clones, around 90% being singletons. There are 12 residues in the CDR3. Germline CDR1 and CDR2: MNHEY and SMNVEV (reference sequence). Trimming took 6 bases from V and 6 from J; bases not matched to a gene: 5. The V and J genes are TRBV27 and TRBJ2-7; 7 bases agree with TRBD1. The material sequenced was CD4+ or CD8+ T cells sorted from blood, taken in a trial of the OX40 agonist ivuxolimab. The receptor was derived from an adult with an advanced solid tumor such as melanoma, head and neck, liver or kidney cancer. CDR3 sequence: CASRRQGFEQYF. In DNA form, the CDR3 reads TGTGCCAGCAGGAGACAGGGCTTCGAGCAGTACTTC.